The clone carrying this TCR beta chain appeared many times. Its specificity is unknown. This sample was included in a study of T cells in Graves' hyperthyroidism and ophthalmopathy. For the study at large: Peripheral blood was taken when the disease was first diagnosed, before any treatment began.

Germline-derived CDR1 and CDR2 are SNHLY and FYNNEI. Trimming left V 4 bases short and J 0 bases short, with 11 bases between. CDR3 length: 15 residues. Study-level findings and limits: Before onset, ophthalmopathy was predicted by the model a median roughly six months earlier. Clonotypes that were expanded in thyroid above 0.001 mostly appeared in blood too.

TCR beta CDR3 region amplification was performed from RNA transcripts. RT-PCR in the first round (using the HTBI primer set) targeted the TCR CDR3. TCRdb fed the multiplex PCR reads into MiXCR, producing one record per CDR3 protein. The table has about 290,000 distinct CDR3 sequences, roughly a fifth seen once. An approximately 10 ml volume of fresh peripheral blood provided the PBMCs. The receptor was derived from a man aged 45 to 65 with Graves' ophthalmopathy. This rearrangement joins TRBV2 to TRBJ2-3, with unresolved D. The sample was blood. The CDR3 reads CASSGFAPSTDTQYF. CDR3 nucleotides: TGTGCCAGCAGTGGTTTCGCTCCTAGCACAGATACGCAGTATTTT.